This T cell receptor beta chain came from a study of beta chain features in type 1 diabetes (dated by TCRdb to about 2018). Concerning the study at large: Mean age, gender distribution, total cell number and subset yield did not differ between patients and healthy donors. Regulatory and stem cell-like memory subsets were obtained from only 8 patients and roughly 8 healthy donors, while naive and central memory subsets were obtained from all 30 or so donors. Across all samples, around 99 million sorted cells were examined, and cell number per subset correlated strongly with RNA yield. The study compared the TCRB repertoires of sorted circulating CD4+ T cell subsets in recently diagnosed type 1 diabetes patients with those in matched healthy donors.

Worth noting for this clone: The antigen it recognizes is unknown. No base quality values were provided; no much bigger clone lies one nucleotide off.

Trimming costs V 3 bases and J 1 base, and their ends lie 9 bases apart. CDR1 and CDR2, per the germline V gene (reference sequence), are LNHDA and SQIVND. From cysteine to phenylalanine, the CDR3 is 14 amino acids long. Of all the DNA, just the CDR3 is kept, 42 bases in frame from base 1. All of the isolated RNA was reverse transcribed with the High Capacity cDNA Reverse Transcription Kit, so expressed TCRB transcripts were sequenced. Naive, central memory and regulatory T cell samples underwent deep immunoSEQ sequencing, averaging approximately 3.5 million total reads per sample. Sorted cells were lysed in RLT buffer and RNA was extracted with DNase-treated RNeasy Micro or Mini kits, depending on cell number. Each cell subset was processed on its own to prevent cross-contamination, while patient and healthy donor samples were processed together. The immunoSEQ multiplex PCR was used to amplify TCRB sequences from cDNA, yielding 87-bp fragments that span the CDR3 region. Amplicons were sequenced on the Illumina HiSeq platform. In the source study's methods: PCR bias was computationally corrected using synthetic template baselines, reads within Hamming distance 2 were collapsed, and singletons that could not be merged were discarded. By aligning reads against IMGT, V, D and J genes, CDR3 length, and insertions or deletions at six rearrangement sites were assigned. Within each subset, clonotype counts were normalized to sorted cell number, after which true diversity and Gini coefficients were computed with the tcR R package. The overlap coefficient, calculated on TCRB nucleotide sequences, was used to quantify repertoire sharing. TCRdb holds this immuneACCESS table with in-frame rearrangements only. Some clones are missing; in checked studies, unresolved V genes explain under half, and the rest has no known cause. Clonal size and the V and J genes are those of that table, whereas D and trimming came from the DNA. Here the sample has roughly 70,000 clones; almost 50% occur a single time. The leading ten clones occupy about 0.7% of the sample.

From each donor, a single peripheral blood sample of 95 to 150 mL on average was drawn into heparinised tubes. Using a panel that included CD45RO, CCR7, CD25, CD127, CD95 and CD27, naive, central memory, regulatory and stem cell-like memory CD4+ T cells were sorted on a BD FACSAria II. Every sorted population had a purity above 95%. PBMCs were separated immediately by Lymphoprep density gradient centrifugation and were stained directly, without being cultured. To minimize batch effects, samples were stained and sorted in pairs, one healthy donor with one patient per experiment. The investigation overall reported the following: A moderate but significant shortening of TCRB CDR3 length was observed in type 1 diabetes patients in all four CD4+ subsets. Patients with type 1 diabetes made fewer insertions and deleted more nucleotides at VDJ recombination sites, implying thymic rearrangement abnormalities. Because the HLA sub-analyses included only small numbers of individuals, any influence of HLA type on TCRB rearrangement was left unresolved. Naive, central memory and regulatory TCRB repertoires appeared to be more alike among patients than among healthy donors. Because cDNA was sequenced instead of genomic DNA, activated cells with high expression could be over-represented, although the groups did not differ in activation or CD3 levels. PCR may preferentially amplify shorter templates, but because patient and control samples were amplified and corrected together, any resulting skew would affect both groups equally.

The sequenced material came from central memory CD4+ T cells from blood. This sequence uses TRBV19 and TRBJ1-1; the D gene remains uncertain. The sequence came from a man under 40 with type 1 diabetes. The CDR3 region reads CASSIGPPNTEAFF. The DNA sequence follows: TGTGCCAGTAGTATTGGCCCGCCGAACACTGAAGCTTTCTTT. Supplemented by the reference TRBV19 and TRBJ1-1 proteins around the CDR3, the complete variable domain is DGGITQSPKYLFRKEGQNVTLSCEQNLNHDAMYWYRQDPGQGLRLIYYSQIVNDFQKGDIAEGYSVSREKKESFPLTVTSAQKNPTAFYLCASSIGPPNTEAFFGQGTRLTVV.